Listed below are T cell receptor beta chains from one sample, sequenced in a study of glioma-infiltrating T cells after dendritic cell vaccination. The data were produced by immunoSEQ multiplex PCR, yet TCRdb's version contains in-frame clones alone and is incomplete. The sample has some 90,000 clones, roughly four fifths seen once. The input for sequencing was blood, taken after dendritic cell vaccination. Receptor source: a human donor with glioblastoma. The CDR3 runs from the conserved cysteine through the conserved F or W. A D gene is named only where the DNA matches it firmly. Size is stated for part of the rows, as once, few or many counts, or as a class when the clone is expanded.

v_call,d_call,j_call,clone_size,cdr3_aa,cdr3_nt
TRBV19,.,TRBJ1-1,few,CASSTSLDTEAFF,TGTGCCAGTAGTACCTCTCTCGACACTGAAGCTTTCTTT
TRBV7-8,.,TRBJ1-2,few,CASREVEGHYGYTF,TGTGCCAGCAGGGAGGTGGAGGGACACTATGGCTACACCTTC
TRBV5-5,.,TRBJ1-2,.,CASSLAARGGGYTF,TGTGCCAGCAGCTTGGCCGCAAGGGGTGGTGGCTACACCTTC
TRBV7-9,.,TRBJ1-3,.,CASSFRGIGNTIYF,TGTGCCAGCAGCTTCCGGGGGATTGGAAACACCATATATTTC
TRBV2,.,TRBJ2-7,.,CASSAVFPYEQYF,TGTGCCAGCAGTGCCGTATTCCCCTACGAGCAGTACTTC
TRBV5-1,.,TRBJ2-3,.,CASSLEGDTQYF,TGCGCCAGCAGCTTGGAGGGGGATACGCAGTATTTT
TRBV19,TRBD1,TRBJ1-1,.,CASSIRTGLTEAFF,TGTGCCAGTAGTATCCGGACAGGGCTCACTGAAGCTTTCTTT
TRBV5-1,TRBD1,TRBJ2-1,few,CASSLAGTGGEQFF,TGCGCCAGCAGCTTGGCCGGGACAGGGGGTGAGCAGTTCTTC
TRBV9,TRBD1,TRBJ2-2,.,CASNDRVDTGELFF,TGTGCCAGCAATGACAGGGTGGACACCGGGGAGCTGTTTTTT
TRBV6-5,.,TRBJ2-7,.,CASTPGYLDYEQYF,TGTGCCAGCACCCCCGGGTACTTAGACTACGAGCAGTACTTC
TRBV5-1,.,TRBJ1-2,.,CASSLGNLVNYGYTF,TGCGCCAGCAGCTTGGGGAATCTAGTGAACTATGGCTACACCTTC
TRBV19,.,TRBJ1-5,.,CASSSSGLQGNQPQHF,TGTGCCAGTAGTAGTTCGGGCCTCCAGGGAAATCAGCCCCAGCATTTT
TRBV29-1,.,TRBJ2-5,.,CSVDEGVMETQYF,TGCAGCGTTGACGAGGGGGTGATGGAGACCCAGTACTTC
TRBV5-1,TRBD2,TRBJ2-2,.,CASSLIAGGPGTGELFF,TGCGCCAGCAGCTTGATAGCGGGAGGGCCTGGCACCGGGGAGCTGTTTTTT
TRBV18,.,TRBJ2-2,.,CASSPSTGFRNTGELFF,TGTGCCAGCTCACCCTCGACAGGCTTTAGGAACACCGGGGAGCTGTTTTTT
TRBV5-1,.,TRBJ2-7,.,CASSQLPPGAGSYEQYF,TGCGCCAGCAGCCAATTACCCCCCGGAGCAGGGTCCTACGAGCAGTACTTC
TRBV25-1,TRBD1,TRBJ2-1,.,CATRDRAAYNEQFF,TGTGCCACAAGGGACAGGGCGGCGTACAATGAGCAGTTCTTC
TRBV15,.,TRBJ2-2,.,CATSGTQNTGELFF,TGTGCCACCAGCGGGACTCAGAACACCGGGGAGCTGTTTTTT
TRBV30,.,TRBJ1-1,.,CAWSLTGNTEAFF,TGTGCCTGGAGTCTTACAGGGAACACTGAAGCTTTCTTT
TRBV19,TRBD1,TRBJ1-1,.,CASSRGKGGSRELNTEAFF,TGTGCCAGTAGTCGGGGAAAAGGGGGCTCGCGGGAATTGAACACTGAAGCTTTCTTT
TRBV5-1,TRBD1,TRBJ1-1,.,CASSLGGTGRDGAFF,TGCGCCAGCAGCTTGGGGGGGACAGGGAGGGATGGAGCTTTCTTT
TRBV2,TRBD1,TRBJ1-1,.,CASSRTGGFTEAFF,TGTGCCAGCAGCCGGACAGGGGGCTTCACTGAAGCTTTCTTT
TRBV7-8,.,TRBJ2-1,.,CASSPRRAEYNEQFF,TGTGCCAGCAGCCCTAGAAGAGCGGAATACAATGAGCAGTTCTTC
TRBV2,.,TRBJ1-5,.,CASRGQTNQPQHF,TGTGCCAGCAGGGGGCAGACGAATCAGCCCCAGCATTTT
TRBV7-8,.,TRBJ2-5,.,CASSFRVPGETQYF,TGTGCCAGCAGCTTCAGGGTGCCCGGGGAGACCCAGTACTTC
TRBV5-4,.,TRBJ2-1,.,CASSLSPSSYNEQFF,TGTGCCAGCAGCTTGAGTCCCAGCTCCTACAATGAGCAGTTCTTC
TRBV2,.,TRBJ1-5,.,CASTRVGLSNQPQHF,TGTGCCAGCACCAGAGTGGGGCTTAGCAATCAGCCCCAGCATTTT
TRBV5-1,.,TRBJ2-1,.,CASSLGSGFYNEQFF,TGCGCCAGCAGCTTGGGGAGCGGTTTTTACAATGAGCAGTTCTTC
TRBV5-4,TRBD1,TRBJ2-5,.,CASSKTGEETQYF,TGTGCCAGCAGCAAGACAGGGGAAGAGACCCAGTACTTC
TRBV5-6,.,TRBJ2-1,.,CASSSPYYNGGEQFF,TGTGCCAGCAGTTCCCCCTATTATAATGGTGGTGAGCAGTTCTTC
TRBV5-1,TRBD1,TRBJ2-3,.,CASSAPTGGRTDTQYF,TGCGCCAGCAGCGCGCCGACAGGGGGCCGCACAGATACGCAGTATTTT
TRBV18,.,TRBJ1-1,.,CASSDDRTVNTEAFF,TGTGCCAGCTCCGACGACAGGACCGTGAACACTGAAGCTTTCTTT
TRBV28,.,TRBJ1-5,.,CASSSIQVRPQHF,TGTGCCAGCAGTTCAATCCAGGTTCGGCCCCAGCATTTT
TRBV15,TRBD2,TRBJ2-2,.,CATSTSGLAGNTGELFF,TGTGCCACCAGCACCTCGGGGCTAGCGGGCAACACCGGGGAGCTGTTTTTT
TRBV5-1,TRBD1,TRBJ2-5,few,CASSRDRVETQYF,TGCGCCAGCAGCCGGGACAGGGTCGAGACCCAGTACTTC
TRBV18,TRBD2,TRBJ2-1,.,CASSPLVLAGGGDEQFF,TGTGCCAGCTCACCTCTGGTCCTAGCGGGGGGCGGGGATGAGCAGTTCTTC
TRBV6-4,TRBD1,TRBJ1-2,.,CASSPTGVGGYTF,TGTGCCAGCAGTCCGACAGGGGTCGGAGGCTACACCTTC
TRBV6-6,TRBD2,TRBJ2-3,.,CASSSGTNDHTQYF,TGTGCCAGCAGTTCCGGGACTAACGACCATACGCAGTATTTT
TRBV28,.,TRBJ1-5,once,CASSLYRNQPQHF,TGTGCCAGCAGTCTGTACAGGAATCAGCCCCAGCATTTT
TRBV6-5,.,TRBJ1-1,.,CASSYLGRQNTEAFF,TGTGCCAGCAGTTACCTGGGGCGGCAGAACACTGAAGCTTTCTTT
TRBV5-1,.,TRBJ2-1,.,CASSPTTGSDVDEQFF,TGCGCCAGCAGCCCGACCACCGGGAGCGACGTCGATGAGCAGTTCTTC
TRBV5-1,TRBD1,TRBJ2-7,once,CASSFWIAPPGQGTEQYF,TGCGCCAGCAGCTTCTGGATCGCCCCCCCGGGACAGGGGACCGAGCAGTACTTC
TRBV9,TRBD2,TRBJ2-2,.,CASSVGGLAFSAGELFF,TGTGCCAGCAGCGTAGGGGGACTAGCGTTTAGTGCCGGGGAGCTGTTTTTT
TRBV19,TRBD2,TRBJ2-3,few,CASSIDPLAELSTDTQYF,TGTGCCAGTAGTATCGACCCTCTAGCGGAGCTTAGCACAGATACGCAGTATTTT
TRBV6-5,.,TRBJ2-1,.,CASSYRPSAAYNEQFF,TGTGCCAGCAGTTACAGGCCCTCCGCGGCGTACAATGAGCAGTTCTTC
TRBV13,.,TRBJ2-1,few,CASSPRAPGEQFF,TGTGCCAGCAGCCCCCGGGCCCCGGGAGAGCAGTTCTTC
TRBV7-2,.,TRBJ2-2,.,CASSLASGRAGELFF,TGTGCCAGCAGCTTAGCCAGCGGGCGCGCCGGGGAGCTGTTTTTT
TRBV2,TRBD2,TRBJ2-5,.,CASREFGIAGALETQYF,TGTGCCAGCAGAGAGTTCGGGATAGCGGGGGCCTTAGAGACCCAGTACTTC
TRBV29-1,TRBD1,TRBJ2-5,.,CSVERQGGETQYF,TGCAGCGTTGAGAGACAGGGCGGGGAGACCCAGTACTTC
TRBV6-6,.,TRBJ1-5,.,CASRPQGIGNQPQHF,TGTGCCAGCAGGCCACAGGGAATCGGCAATCAGCCCCAGCATTTT
TRBV5-1,.,TRBJ1-3,once,CASSLGTQGNTIYF,TGCGCCAGCAGCTTGGGGACTCAGGGAAACACCATATATTTT
TRBV5-1,.,TRBJ1-4,.,CASSLQGPNEKLFF,TGCGCCAGCAGCTTACAGGGCCCTAATGAAAAACTGTTTTTT
TRBV5-1,TRBD1,TRBJ2-5,once,CASSLPSGGGETQYF,TGCGCCAGCAGTCTTCCCTCAGGGGGCGGGGAGACCCAGTACTTC
TRBV19,.,TRBJ1-5,.,CASSIEGGWSNQPQHF,TGTGCCAGTAGTATAGAGGGGGGATGGAGCAATCAGCCCCAGCATTTT